A selection of T cell receptor beta chains follows, all from one sample in a study of blood T cell repertoires in COVID-19. Assay used: immunoSEQ multiplex PCR; TCRdb lists only in-frame clones, some missing. The sample holds about 430,000 clones, 70% to 90% seen once. The sequenced material came from peripheral blood. Receptor source: a man between 18 and 29 years old with COVID-19, enrolled during active disease. CDR3s include the opening cysteine and the closing phenylalanine or tryptophan. Fields, in order: D gene, clone size, V gene, J gene, CDR3 protein, CDR3 DNA. D genes are given only for firm matches. Where a row states a size, it is once, few, many or the class of an expanded clone; other rows omit it.

d_gene: TRBD2; abundance: NA; v_gene: TRBV5-1; j_gene: TRBJ2-5; CDR3aa: CASSPGTSGGPLRGETQYF; CDR3nt: TGCGCCAGCAGTCCAGGGACTAGCGGGGGCCCCCTGAGAGGAGAGACCCAGTACTTC
d_gene: NA; abundance: NA; v_gene: TRBV19; j_gene: TRBJ2-2; CDR3aa: CASSIGSASTGELFF; CDR3nt: TGTGCCAGTAGTATCGGGTCAGCCTCCACCGGGGAGCTGTTTTTT
d_gene: TRBD1; abundance: NA; v_gene: TRBV11-2; j_gene: TRBJ2-4; CDR3aa: CASSLVQGVVIQYF; CDR3nt: TGTGCCAGCAGCTTAGTTCAGGGGGTTGTCATTCAGTACTTC
d_gene: NA; abundance: NA; v_gene: TRBV6-5; j_gene: TRBJ2-3; CDR3aa: CASSYREHTDTQYF; CDR3nt: TGTGCCAGCAGTTACCGGGAGCACACAGATACGCAGTATTTT
d_gene: NA; abundance: NA; v_gene: TRBV5-1; j_gene: TRBJ2-3; CDR3aa: CASSSHSHAEDTQYF; CDR3nt: TGCGCCAGCAGCTCCCACTCCCATGCCGAAGATACGCAGTATTTT
d_gene: TRBD1; abundance: NA; v_gene: TRBV18; j_gene: TRBJ1-4; CDR3aa: CASSPKGQGQKLFF; CDR3nt: TGTGCCAGCTCACCAAAGGGACAGGGCCAAAAACTGTTTTTT
d_gene: NA; abundance: NA; v_gene: TRBV24-1; j_gene: TRBJ2-2; CDR3aa: CATSESGVLGTGELFF; CDR3nt: TGTGCCACCAGTGAGTCAGGGGTCTTGGGCACCGGGGAGCTGTTTTTT
d_gene: NA; abundance: few; v_gene: TRBV29-1; j_gene: TRBJ2-7; CDR3aa: CSVRGQVSEQYF; CDR3nt: TGCAGCGTTAGGGGCCAGGTCTCCGAGCAGTACTTC
d_gene: NA; abundance: NA; v_gene: TRBV5-1; j_gene: TRBJ2-1; CDR3aa: CASSFLQGEYNEQFF; CDR3nt: TGCGCCAGCAGCTTTTTACAGGGCGAATACAATGAGCAGTTCTTC
d_gene: NA; abundance: NA; v_gene: TRBV12-3/TRBV12-4; j_gene: TRBJ1-1; CDR3aa: CASSSQVNTEAFF; CDR3nt: TGTGCCAGCAGTTCACAGGTGAACACTGAAGCTTTCTTT
d_gene: NA; abundance: once; v_gene: TRBV5-4; j_gene: TRBJ1-2; CDR3aa: CASSLISGAGYGYTF; CDR3nt: TGTGCCAGCAGCTTGATTTCAGGGGCGGGCTATGGCTACACCTTC
d_gene: TRBD1; abundance: NA; v_gene: TRBV19; j_gene: TRBJ2-7; CDR3aa: CASSGAGTGVYEQYF; CDR3nt: TGTGCCAGTAGCGGGGCCGGGACAGGAGTTTACGAGCAGTACTTC
d_gene: TRBD2; abundance: few; v_gene: TRBV19; j_gene: TRBJ2-2; CDR3aa: CASSLGLAEFTGELFF; CDR3nt: TGTGCCAGTAGTCTGGGACTAGCGGAGTTCACCGGGGAGCTGTTTTTT
d_gene: TRBD1; abundance: NA; v_gene: TRBV6-5; j_gene: TRBJ1-2; CDR3aa: CASSYSDRPNYGYTF; CDR3nt: TGTGCCAGCAGTTACTCGGACAGGCCAAACTATGGCTACACCTTC
d_gene: NA; abundance: NA; v_gene: TRBV3-1/TRBV3-2; j_gene: TRBJ1-5; CDR3aa: CASRGGDQPQHF; CDR3nt: TGTGCCAGCAGAGGGGGAGATCAGCCCCAGCATTTT
d_gene: TRBD2; abundance: NA; v_gene: TRBV29-1; j_gene: TRBJ2-7; CDR3aa: CSAASGRGNEQYF; CDR3nt: TGCAGCGCCGCTAGCGGGAGAGGTAACGAGCAGTACTTC
d_gene: NA; abundance: few; v_gene: TRBV2; j_gene: TRBJ2-7; CDR3aa: CASSGPNPQNF; CDR3nt: TGTGCCAGCAGTGGCCCCAATCCACAGAACTTC
d_gene: NA; abundance: NA; v_gene: TRBV5-1; j_gene: TRBJ1-1; CDR3aa: CASSLESGVPEAFF; CDR3nt: TGCGCCAGCAGCTTGGAATCGGGGGTCCCTGAAGCTTTCTTT
d_gene: NA; abundance: few; v_gene: TRBV5-3; j_gene: TRBJ2-7; CDR3aa: CARSLFQNYEQYF; CDR3nt: TGTGCCAGAAGCTTATTCCAAAACTACGAGCAGTACTTC
d_gene: TRBD1; abundance: NA; v_gene: TRBV2; j_gene: TRBJ2-1; CDR3aa: CASSPRTGGYNEQFF; CDR3nt: TGTGCCAGCAGTCCTAGGACAGGGGGCTACAATGAGCAGTTCTTC
d_gene: NA; abundance: NA; v_gene: TRBV2; j_gene: TRBJ2-7; CDR3aa: CASRGTGHSYEQYF; CDR3nt: TGTGCCAGCAGGGGCACAGGGCACTCCTACGAGCAGTACTTC
d_gene: TRBD2; abundance: NA; v_gene: TRBV2; j_gene: TRBJ2-3; CDR3aa: CASSFTGTGMTLAGGTSTDTQYF; CDR3nt: TGTGCCAGCAGTTTTACCGGGACAGGGATGACGCTAGCGGGAGGGACTAGCACAGATACGCAGTATTTT
d_gene: NA; abundance: NA; v_gene: TRBV30; j_gene: TRBJ1-4; CDR3aa: CAWEIRGGLNEKLFF; CDR3nt: TGTGCCTGGGAGATAAGGGGGGGCCTTAATGAAAAACTGTTTTTT
d_gene: NA; abundance: NA; v_gene: TRBV7-8; j_gene: TRBJ2-7; CDR3aa: CASSPRDSIYEQYF; CDR3nt: TGTGCCAGCAGCCCCCGGGACTCCATCTACGAGCAGTACTTC
d_gene: NA; abundance: NA; v_gene: TRBV28; j_gene: TRBJ1-5; CDR3aa: CASSANQPQHF; CDR3nt: TGTGCCAGCAGTGCGAATCAGCCCCAGCATTTT
d_gene: NA; abundance: NA; v_gene: TRBV19; j_gene: TRBJ2-1; CDR3aa: CASSITAPNEQFF; CDR3nt: TGTGCCAGTAGTATAACAGCACCCAATGAGCAGTTCTTC
d_gene: TRBD2; abundance: NA; v_gene: TRBV15; j_gene: TRBJ2-1; CDR3aa: CATSRDPGGAGVDEQFF; CDR3nt: TGTGCCACCAGCAGAGATCCCGGGGGGGCAGGTGTAGATGAGCAGTTCTTC
d_gene: NA; abundance: NA; v_gene: TRBV7-9; j_gene: TRBJ1-3; CDR3aa: CASSPRSGNTIYF; CDR3nt: TGTGCCAGCAGCCCGAGATCTGGAAACACCATATATTTT
d_gene: TRBD1; abundance: NA; v_gene: TRBV27; j_gene: TRBJ2-3; CDR3aa: CASSFGDRDADTQYF; CDR3nt: TGTGCCAGCAGTTTCGGGGACAGGGACGCAGATACGCAGTATTTT
d_gene: NA; abundance: once; v_gene: TRBV19; j_gene: TRBJ1-1; CDR3aa: CASSPRQSTGAFF; CDR3nt: TGTGCCAGTAGTCCGAGACAATCTACTGGAGCTTTCTTT
d_gene: NA; abundance: NA; v_gene: TRBV7-9; j_gene: TRBJ1-6; CDR3aa: CASSLVPGSPLHF; CDR3nt: TGTGCCAGCAGCTTAGTACCGGGTTCACCCCTCCACTTT
d_gene: NA; abundance: NA; v_gene: TRBV3-1/TRBV3-2; j_gene: TRBJ2-5; CDR3aa: CASSQASETQYF; CDR3nt: TGTGCCAGCAGCCAAGCGTCAGAGACCCAGTACTTC
d_gene: TRBD2; abundance: NA; v_gene: TRBV9; j_gene: TRBJ2-7; CDR3aa: CASSVGSGTSSEQYF; CDR3nt: TGTGCCAGCAGCGTAGGATCCGGGACTAGCAGCGAGCAGTACTTC
d_gene: TRBD2; abundance: NA; v_gene: TRBV5-4; j_gene: TRBJ2-2; CDR3aa: CASSLDGGGTGELFF; CDR3nt: TGTGCCAGCAGCTTGGACGGGGGGGGCACCGGGGAGCTGTTTTTT
d_gene: TRBD1; abundance: few; v_gene: TRBV5-6; j_gene: TRBJ1-2; CDR3aa: CASRIQGADGYTF; CDR3nt: TGTGCCAGCAGGATACAGGGGGCAGATGGCTACACCTTC
d_gene: NA; abundance: few; v_gene: TRBV19; j_gene: TRBJ2-3; CDR3aa: CASRVSGTDTQYF; CDR3nt: TGTGCCAGTCGGGTGTCGGGAACAGATACGCAGTATTTT
d_gene: TRBD2; abundance: NA; v_gene: TRBV19; j_gene: TRBJ2-7; CDR3aa: CASSMGTSADYEQYF; CDR3nt: TGTGCCAGTAGTATGGGGACTAGCGCCGACTACGAGCAGTACTTC
d_gene: NA; abundance: NA; v_gene: TRBV23-1; j_gene: TRBJ2-1; CDR3aa: CASRPRLHNEQFF; CDR3nt: TGCGCCAGCAGACCTAGGCTCCACAATGAGCAGTTCTTC
d_gene: NA; abundance: NA; v_gene: TRBV6-5; j_gene: TRBJ1-5; CDR3aa: CASRVTSNQPQHF; CDR3nt: TGTGCCAGCAGAGTGACATCCAATCAGCCCCAGCATTTT
d_gene: TRBD2; abundance: NA; v_gene: TRBV5-1; j_gene: TRBJ2-4; CDR3aa: CASSPGLAENIQYF; CDR3nt: TGCGCCAGCAGCCCGGGACTAGCGGAAAACATTCAGTACTTC